Detailed here is one TCR beta chain. This clonotype was found many times. The antigen it recognizes is unknown. Base qualities are not recorded, but no much larger clone differs from it by a single base. A case-control design nested within a healthcare worker cohort in London, UK, was used, with weekly nasopharyngeal swab PCR tests and blood sampling performed. Healthcare workers were recruited during the week of the UK lockdown, between 23 and 31 March 2020, and followed weekly for up to roughly 16 weeks. The library was prepared using 5' RACE. Sequencing relied on a NextSeq 500. In the TCR library protocol, unique molecular identifiers were attached to individual cDNA molecules to correct for PCR bias and sequencing error. TCR alpha and beta chains were both sequenced, and the abundances of alpha and beta sequences in each sample were closely correlated with each other. The paper's data handling went like this. Decombinator V4 was used to perform V gene, J gene and CDR3 annotation of TCR sequences. Expanded TCRs were defined as changing significantly between any two time points under a Poisson model with p below 0.0001. Abundances of TCRs were expressed as counts per million after normalisation to the total number of TCRs sequenced in each sample. TRAV1-2 paired with TRAJ12, TRAJ20 or TRAJ33 defined MAIT TCRs, while TRAV10 paired with TRAJ18 defined iNKT TCRs. VDJdb, accessed 1 November 2021, was searched for CMV, EBV and SARS-CoV-2 annotated TCRs, with TCRs annotated for multiple antigens excluded. TCRdb's own reprocessing of the public reads used fastp at Q25 and MiXCR and kept productive beta chains. For every CDR3 protein sequence, its rows merge into one entry that carries the most common genes and DNA. What appears here as the V and J calls and clone size reflects TCRdb's work, not the paper's. A total of approximately 70,000 distinct CDR3 sequences appear in this sample, about 5% of them only once. The top ten clones comprise roughly 7.3% of the sample.

The data are from a study of early T cells in non-severe SARS-CoV-2 infection (dated by TCRdb to the early 2020s). For the study in its entirety: Because TCR sequencing was done on bulk RNA from unsorted whole blood, the alpha and beta chains could not be paired. Paper-wide results and their limitations: VDJdb matching was skewed toward anti-spike CD8 responses and likely underestimated virus-specific expansions, missing private and CD4 specificities.

The V end gives up 4 bases and the J end 10 bases, leaving 13 bases in the junction not matched to a gene. The CDR3 runs 17 residues from the cysteine to the phenylalanine. This entry keeps only the CDR3 DNA: 51 bases, framed from base 1. Per the germline V gene (reference sequence), SEHNR is the CDR1 and FQNEAQ is the CDR2. Recombination joined TRBV7-9 with TRBJ1-6, with 10 middle bases fitting TRBD1. The sequence was obtained from an adult who was a healthcare worker with PCR-confirmed SARS-CoV-2 infection or an uninfected control (not recorded which). The sequenced sample was whole blood, obtained at baseline. Here is the DNA: TGTGCCAGCAGCTCTCACTCCCGACAGGGGGCGAGATCACCCCTCCACTTT. This encodes CASSSHSRQGARSPLHF.